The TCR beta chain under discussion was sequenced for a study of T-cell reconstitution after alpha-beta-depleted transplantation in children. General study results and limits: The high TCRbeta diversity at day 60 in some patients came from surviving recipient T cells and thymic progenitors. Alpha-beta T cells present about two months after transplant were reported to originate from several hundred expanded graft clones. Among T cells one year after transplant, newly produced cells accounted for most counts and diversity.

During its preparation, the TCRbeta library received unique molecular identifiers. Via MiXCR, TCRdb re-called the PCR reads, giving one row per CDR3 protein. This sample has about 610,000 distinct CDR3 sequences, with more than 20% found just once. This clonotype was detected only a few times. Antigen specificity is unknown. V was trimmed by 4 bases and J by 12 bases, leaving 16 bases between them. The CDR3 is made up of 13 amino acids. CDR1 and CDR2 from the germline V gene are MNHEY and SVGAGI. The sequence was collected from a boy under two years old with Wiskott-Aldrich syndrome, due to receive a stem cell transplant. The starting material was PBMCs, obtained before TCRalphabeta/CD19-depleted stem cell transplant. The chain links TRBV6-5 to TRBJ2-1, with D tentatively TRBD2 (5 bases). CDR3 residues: CASSSLAGSGQFF. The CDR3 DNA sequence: TGTGCCAGCAGTTCCCTGGCGGGCTCAGGGCAGTTCTTC.